A selection of T cell receptor beta chains follows, all from one sample in a study of blood T cell repertoires in COVID-19. Generated by immunoSEQ multiplex PCR, the TCRdb table keeps only in-frame clones and is missing some. The sample shows about 240,000 clones, roughly 88% of them seen only once. The sample comprised peripheral blood. Source of these receptors: a man at least 80 years old with acute or convalescent COVID-19. The CDR3 runs from the conserved cysteine through the conserved F or W. A D gene is named only where the DNA matches it firmly. Only part of the rows carry a size: once, few, many, or a class if the clone is expanded.

TRBV19	TRBD1	few	TRBJ1-6	CASSPIATGVAGSPLHF	TGTGCCAGTAGTCCGATAGCCACAGGGGTTGCTGGTTCACCCCTCCACTTT
TRBV7-9	.	.	TRBJ1-4	CASSLSLQSNEKLFF	TGTGCCAGCAGCTTAAGTTTGCAGTCTAATGAAAAACTGTTTTTT
TRBV4-1	.	few	TRBJ2-1	CASSQVGGDNEQFF	TGCGCCAGCAGCCAAGTTGGCGGGGACAATGAGCAGTTCTTC
TRBV7-2	.	.	TRBJ2-7	CASSLTGVWTYEQYF	TGTGCCAGCAGCCTTACGGGGGTTTGGACCTACGAGCAGTACTTC
TRBV5-6	TRBD1	.	TRBJ1-3	CASSLLDRAPGNTIYF	TGTGCCAGCAGCTTACTAGACAGGGCCCCTGGAAACACCATATATTTT
TRBV19	.	.	TRBJ2-1	CASSILTVLSSYNEQFF	TGTGCCAGTAGTATTCTCACCGTTTTGAGCTCCTACAATGAGCAGTTCTTC
TRBV10-3	.	once	TRBJ1-2	CAISDLGVGGYGYTF	TGTGCCATCAGTGATTTGGGTGTAGGGGGCTATGGCTACACCTTC
TRBV6-5	TRBD1	.	TRBJ2-7	CASSSDRGYEQYF	TGTGCCAGCAGTTCGGACAGGGGCTACGAGCAGTACTTC
TRBV3-1/TRBV3-2	.	.	TRBJ1-1	CASSRGATEAFF	TGTGCCAGCAGCCGTGGGGCGACTGAAGCTTTCTTT
TRBV28	.	.	TRBJ1-2	CASDSEPGGYTF	TGTGCCAGTGACAGTGAGCCGGGTGGCTACACCTTC
TRBV19	.	few	TRBJ1-5	CASSMGWGGGNQPQHF	TGTGCCAGTAGTATGGGTTGGGGAGGGGGCAATCAGCCCCAGCATTTT
TRBV18	TRBD1	once	TRBJ1-4	CASSPPGQGSEKLFF	TGTGCCAGCTCACCTCCGGGACAGGGGAGTGAAAAACTGTTTTTT
TRBV19	TRBD1	many	TRBJ1-1	CASSIRGTGAEAFF	TGTGCCAGTAGTATACGGGGGACAGGGGCTGAAGCTTTCTTT
TRBV5-4	.	.	TRBJ2-7	CASSSQGTYYEQYF	TGTGCCAGCAGCTCGCAGGGAACGTACTACGAGCAGTACTTC
TRBV15	.	.	TRBJ2-4	CATSRAGAGVGIQYF	TGTGCCACCAGCAGAGCGGGGGCGGGGGTAGGCATTCAGTACTTC
TRBV4-2	TRBD1	.	TRBJ1-1	CASRHTGGGTEAFF	TGTGCCAGCAGACATACAGGGGGCGGCACTGAAGCTTTCTTT